The T cell receptor beta chain described here comes from a study of blood T cell repertoires in COVID-19. Original processing notes: Reference gene primers were amplified, and this amplification served to estimate nucleated cell counts. Assay used: immunoSEQ multiplex PCR; TCRdb lists only in-frame clones, some missing. V, J and clone size were drawn from that table, and D and trimming were deduced from the DNA. The table lists roughly 400,000 clones, about nine tenths of them singletons. This CDR3 comprises 15 residues. V lost 4 bases to trimming and J lost 4 bases; unmatched junction nucleotides: 8. Per germline, CDR1 ENHRY and CDR2 SYGVKD.

V is TRBV10-3 and J is TRBJ2-7; TRBD2 agrees at 9 bases. Source material: PBMCs or T cells enriched from blood (not recorded which). The receptor's source is a woman aged 35 to 49 who had been exposed to COVID-19. CDR3 nucleotide sequence: TGTGCCATCAGTGGAGGGGCGGGAGGGCAGTACGAGCAGTACTTC. Translation: CAISGGAGGQYEQYF.